A selection of T cell receptor beta chains follows, all from one sample in a study of blood T cell repertoires in COVID-19. The protocol was immunoSEQ multiplex PCR, while the TCRdb copy is restricted to in-frame clones and leaves out a portion. The sample lists about 520,000 clones, approximately 85% occurring once. Sequencing used peripheral blood. The source is a human donor in a cohort sampled during active COVID-19. CDR3s include the opening cysteine and the closing phenylalanine or tryptophan. A D gene is named only where the DNA matches it firmly. Clone size, where shown, is once, few, many, or a class for clones that have expanded.

J: TRBJ2-6; D: NA; size: NA; V: TRBV4-3; DNA: TGCGCCAGCAGCCACCGCCGGGATGGGGCCAACGTCCTGACTTTC; CDR3: CASSHRRDGANVLTF
J: TRBJ2-1; D: TRBD2; size: NA; V: TRBV7-3; DNA: TGTGCCAGCAGCCCACTAGCGGGAGGTTACAATGAGCAGTTCTTC; CDR3: CASSPLAGGYNEQFF
J: TRBJ2-7; D: NA; size: NA; V: TRBV12-3/TRBV12-4; DNA: TGTGCCAGCACCCTACAGGGTGGCGAGCAGTACTTC; CDR3: CASTLQGGEQYF
J: TRBJ2-5; D: TRBD2; size: NA; V: TRBV7-2; DNA: TGTGCCAGCAGCTCGAATAGCGGGAGGCAAGAGACCCAGTACTTC; CDR3: CASSSNSGRQETQYF
J: TRBJ1-1; D: NA; size: once; V: TRBV7-3; DNA: TGTGCCAGCAGCTTCGTTCCCAGCGAGGCTTTCTTT; CDR3: CASSFVPSEAFF
J: TRBJ2-2; D: TRBD2; size: few; V: TRBV24-1; DNA: TGTGCCACCAGTGGACTAGCGGGAGGATACACCGGGGAGCTGTTTTTT; CDR3: CATSGLAGGYTGELFF
J: TRBJ1-3; D: NA; size: NA; V: TRBV30; DNA: TGTGCCTGGAGTGCCCCTACGGGCAGGGGCTCTGGAAACACCATATATTTT; CDR3: CAWSAPTGRGSGNTIYF
J: TRBJ2-7; D: NA; size: NA; V: TRBV29-1; DNA: TGCAGCGTTGAAAGAGGGGGGGCCCACGAGCAGTACTTC; CDR3: CSVERGGAHEQYF
J: TRBJ1-1; D: TRBD1; size: few; V: TRBV7-9; DNA: TGTGCCAGCAGCTTAGGAGACAGGGCCAACGGGAACACTGAAGCTTTCTTT; CDR3: CASSLGDRANGNTEAFF
J: TRBJ1-5; D: NA; size: few; V: TRBV19; DNA: TGTGCCAGTAGTTCCCATTCCACAGGTGGCAATCAGCCCCAGCATTTT; CDR3: CASSSHSTGGNQPQHF
J: TRBJ2-3; D: NA; size: NA; V: TRBV5-1; DNA: TGCGCCAGCAGCCCAACCGGGACATCCCTCACAGATACGCAGTATTTT; CDR3: CASSPTGTSLTDTQYF
J: TRBJ1-6; D: TRBD1; size: NA; V: TRBV24-1; DNA: TGTGCCACCAGTACGGGACAGGGGGCTCAAGTATATAATTCACCCCTCCACTTT; CDR3: CATSTGQGAQVYNSPLHF
J: TRBJ1-4; D: TRBD1; size: NA; V: TRBV4-1; DNA: TGCGCCAGCACCCAGGGGGGATTTAATGAAAAACTGTTTTTT; CDR3: CASTQGGFNEKLFF
J: TRBJ1-2; D: TRBD1; size: NA; V: TRBV2; DNA: TGTGCCAGCAGTGACAGGGGGGCGGCCTATGGCTACACCTTC; CDR3: CASSDRGAAYGYTF
J: TRBJ1-6; D: NA; size: NA; V: TRBV9; DNA: TGTGCCAGCAGCGCCTGGACGGGGGTCAATTCACCCCTCCACTTT; CDR3: CASSAWTGVNSPLHF
J: TRBJ1-5; D: NA; size: NA; V: TRBV7-8; DNA: TGTGCCAGCAGCTCAACAGGGTTTGATCAGCCCCAGCATTTT; CDR3: CASSSTGFDQPQHF
J: TRBJ2-5; D: NA; size: NA; V: TRBV6-5; DNA: TGTGCCAGCAGTTACAGCCTAGCGCTAGAGGGGGAGACCCAGTACTTC; CDR3: CASSYSLALEGETQYF
J: TRBJ1-3; D: NA; size: NA; V: TRBV5-8; DNA: TGTGCCAGCAGCTTTGAGACAGACACCATATATTTT; CDR3: CASSFETDTIYF
J: TRBJ1-4; D: NA; size: NA; V: TRBV3-1/TRBV3-2; DNA: TGTGCCAGCAGCCCACGTAATTTAGCTAATGAAAAACTGTTTTTT; CDR3: CASSPRNLANEKLFF
J: TRBJ1-1; D: NA; size: NA; V: TRBV9; DNA: TGTGCCAGCAGCTCCGACACTGAAGCTTTCTTT; CDR3: CASSSDTEAFF
J: TRBJ1-1; D: TRBD1; size: NA; V: TRBV3-1/TRBV3-2; DNA: TGTGCCAGCAGCCACGGCGACAGGGGCGGTGAAGCTTTCTTT; CDR3: CASSHGDRGGEAFF
J: TRBJ1-4; D: TRBD1; size: NA; V: TRBV2; DNA: TGTGCCAGCCTTATTGACAGGGCGACTAATGAAAAACTGTTTTTT; CDR3: CASLIDRATNEKLFF
J: TRBJ2-3; D: NA; size: NA; V: TRBV5-4; DNA: TGTGCCAGCAGCCCTTTCAGCGGCACAGATACGCAGTATTTT; CDR3: CASSPFSGTDTQYF
J: TRBJ2-4; D: NA; size: NA; V: TRBV29-1; DNA: TGCAGCGTTCGGGACTGGAAAAACATTCAGTACTTC; CDR3: CSVRDWKNIQYF
J: TRBJ2-3; D: TRBD1; size: NA; V: TRBV6-4; DNA: TGTGCCAGCAGTACGGGACAGGGTACAGATACGCAGTATTTT; CDR3: CASSTGQGTDTQYF
J: TRBJ2-1; D: TRBD2; size: once; V: TRBV5-1; DNA: TGCGCCAGCAGCTTAGCGGGAGTCTCCTACAATGAGCAGTTCTTC; CDR3: CASSLAGVSYNEQFF
J: TRBJ1-5; D: TRBD1; size: many; V: TRBV7-9; DNA: TGTGCCAGCAGTTTTGACAGGGCGAGCAATCAGCCCCAGCATTTT; CDR3: CASSFDRASNQPQHF
J: TRBJ2-5; D: TRBD1; size: NA; V: TRBV10-2; DNA: TGCGCCAGCAGTCCCAACCGGGACAGGGATCAGTACTTC; CDR3: CASSPNRDRDQYF
J: TRBJ2-7; D: TRBD1; size: NA; V: TRBV27; DNA: TGTGCCAGCAGTCGCGGACAGGTAGTACCCAACGAGCAGTACTTC; CDR3: CASSRGQVVPNEQYF
J: TRBJ1-1; D: NA; size: NA; V: TRBV28; DNA: TGTGCCAGCAGGCCGGGGGTTCGCACTGAAGCTTTCTTT; CDR3: CASRPGVRTEAFF
J: TRBJ2-2; D: TRBD1; size: NA; V: TRBV5-1; DNA: TGCGCCAGCAGCTTGGGAGGACAGGCCACCGGGGAGCTGTTTTTT; CDR3: CASSLGGQATGELFF
J: TRBJ1-5; D: NA; size: NA; V: TRBV7-2; DNA: TGTGCCAGCAGCTTGGTCACCGGTGCAGGGGCTGGGCCCCAGCATTTT; CDR3: CASSLVTGAGAGPQHF
J: TRBJ1-4; D: NA; size: NA; V: TRBV19; DNA: TGTGCCAGTAGTTTTTGGGCCGCGGAAAAACTGTTTTTT; CDR3: CASSFWAAEKLFF
J: TRBJ2-7; D: NA; size: NA; V: TRBV11-2; DNA: TGTGCCAGCAGCTTAGACGCGACAGAGTACGAGCAGTACTTC; CDR3: CASSLDATEYEQYF
J: TRBJ2-7; D: NA; size: NA; V: TRBV19; DNA: TGTGCCAGTAGTGCCCAGGGGTCTACCTACGAGCAGTACTTC; CDR3: CASSAQGSTYEQYF
J: TRBJ2-7; D: NA; size: NA; V: TRBV5-6; DNA: TGTGCCAGCAGCTCCGTCGCAGGGGGGAACGAGCAGTACTTC; CDR3: CASSSVAGGNEQYF
J: TRBJ2-7; D: TRBD2; size: NA; V: TRBV11-2; DNA: TGTGCCAGCAGCTTAGCCAGCGGGAGTCTCGTCTACGAGCAGTACTTC; CDR3: CASSLASGSLVYEQYF
J: TRBJ1-2; D: NA; size: NA; V: TRBV19; DNA: TGTGCCAGTTCCGGGGGAAGATCTAACTATGGCTACACCTTC; CDR3: CASSGGRSNYGYTF
J: TRBJ1-1; D: NA; size: NA; V: TRBV5-1; DNA: TGCGCCAGCAGCCATCTACAGGGAGCCTTGAACACTGAAGCTTTCTTT; CDR3: CASSHLQGALNTEAFF
J: TRBJ1-1; D: NA; size: NA; V: TRBV28; DNA: TGTGCCAGCAGTCTGGGACACCAGAACACTGAAGCTTTCTTT; CDR3: CASSLGHQNTEAFF
J: TRBJ2-4; D: TRBD2; size: NA; V: TRBV6-2/TRBV6-3; DNA: TGTGCCAGCAGTCCCACCCCCGGTAGGCGGGAGGATTTATTAGCCAAAAACATTCAGTACTTC; CDR3: CASSPTPGRREDLLAKNIQYF
J: TRBJ1-5; D: NA; size: NA; V: TRBV6-5; DNA: TGTGCCAGCGGAGCGGAGGGCACTCAGCCCCAGCATTTT; CDR3: CASGAEGTQPQHF
J: TRBJ2-1; D: NA; size: NA; V: TRBV18; DNA: TGTGCCAGCTCACCCTCTGGCAGGGGCTCCTACAATGAGCAGTTCTTC; CDR3: CASSPSGRGSYNEQFF
J: TRBJ1-1; D: NA; size: NA; V: TRBV28; DNA: TGTGCCAGCAGTTTAACAGCAGGGCAGGCTGAAGCTTTCTTT; CDR3: CASSLTAGQAEAFF
J: TRBJ2-7; D: NA; size: NA; V: TRBV7-2; DNA: TGTGCCAGCAGCTTAGAGAGGATAGGACTACCCGAGCAGTACTTC; CDR3: CASSLERIGLPEQYF
J: TRBJ2-2; D: NA; size: NA; V: TRBV7-2; DNA: TGTGCCAGCAGCTTAGCCGTGGGGGCCACCGGGGAGCTGTTTTTT; CDR3: CASSLAVGATGELFF
J: TRBJ1-2; D: TRBD1; size: NA; V: TRBV7-2; DNA: TGTGCCAGCAGCACCGGACAGGGCTATGGCTACACCTTC; CDR3: CASSTGQGYGYTF